The clone carrying this TCR beta chain has ten or more counts. Its target is unknown. This sample stems from a study of glioma-infiltrating T cells. The ends were cut back, 0 bases at V and 0 bases at J, with 13 bases in the middle. Per germline, CDR1 MNHEY and CDR2 SVGAGI. The CDR3 length is 17 residues. Study-level results: Only very few CDR3 sequences appeared in both tissue and blood.

TCR alpha and beta CDR3 regions were amplified from RNA using iRepertoire nested multiplex PCR. One-step reverse transcription and amplification started from approximately 100-400 ng of tissue mRNA or PBMC total RNA. TCRdb reprocessed the multiplex PCR reads with MiXCR, giving one entry per CDR3 protein. This table has around 99,000 distinct CDR3 sequences, less than 30% appearing once. The source material was glioma tissue, nonneoplastic brain tissue, or PBMCs (not recorded which). This clonotype originated in a human donor with low-grade glioma or glioblastoma, undergoing nonglioma brain surgery, or in good health (not recorded which). The chain carries TRBV6-5 and TRBJ2-3; D might be TRBD1 (5 bases). The CDR3 spells CASSYSGIQVSTDTQYF. In DNA, the CDR3 is TGTGCCAGCAGTTACTCGGGGATACAGGTTAGCACAGATACGCAGTATTTT.